This T cell receptor beta chain is drawn from a study of shared clonotypes between healthy human individuals. In the sorted-subset replicate PCRs, about 200 ng DNA, 25,000 to 30,000 T cell genomes, was used. Some clones are missing from TCRdb's copy, which holds only in-frame ones; the method was immunoSEQ multiplex PCR. The repertoire holds 2.3 million or so clones, with over 85% as singletons. The ends lost 4 bases at V and 5 bases at J; junction bases unmatched: 4. CDR3 size: 15 residues. CDR1 and CDR2 from the germline V gene are SGHRS and YFSETQ. Details on this clone: Its antigen is unidentified.

Findings and caveats of the study: Across several donors, naive CD4 shared 5% to 6%, naive CD8 under 4%, memory CD4 more than 2%, memory CD8 around 0.42%. Blood was the sole source, and tissue repertoires probably differ.

The V call is TRBV5-1, the J call TRBJ2-1; 12 bases align to TRBD2. Input material: naive CD4+ T cells from PBMCs. Subset of the sample: CD45RA+ positively selected. The receptor was isolated from a man between 18 and 35 years old in good health. Some clones in this sample may be carry-over from other donors' samples. Here the CDR3 DNA reads TGCGCCAGCAGCCGGACTAGCGGGACCCACAATGAGCAGTTCTTC. Amino acids: CASSRTSGTHNEQFF.